This TCR beta chain emerged from a study of blood T cell repertoires in COVID-19. Across the study: The samples span acute and convalescent COVID-19 from the United States, Italy and Spain. T cells, B-cell-depleted T cells, or PBMCs provided the cDNA or gDNA that served as material.

The germline CDR1 and CDR2 sequences are SGHDT and YYEEEE. The CDR3 totals 15 residues. The V end lost 4 bases, the J end lost 1 base, and 14 bases lay between the germline ends. In the authors' workflow: Amplification of reference gene primers provided the estimated nucleated cell counts. The method was immunoSEQ multiplex PCR; TCRdb's version includes in-frame clones alone and lacks a portion of them. The V and J calls and clone size were taken over from that table, and D and trimming were inferred from the DNA. The sample lists 150,000 or so clones; around 80% were seen once. The sequencing input was peripheral blood. This TCR was recovered from an elderly woman with acute or convalescent COVID-19. The V and J genes are TRBV5-6 and TRBJ1-1; possibly TRBD1 for D (5 bases). The CDR3 DNA sequence: TGTGCCAGCAGCCCCTCTCAGGGCTGGAACACTGAAGCTTTCTTT. Translated: CASSPSQGWNTEAFF.